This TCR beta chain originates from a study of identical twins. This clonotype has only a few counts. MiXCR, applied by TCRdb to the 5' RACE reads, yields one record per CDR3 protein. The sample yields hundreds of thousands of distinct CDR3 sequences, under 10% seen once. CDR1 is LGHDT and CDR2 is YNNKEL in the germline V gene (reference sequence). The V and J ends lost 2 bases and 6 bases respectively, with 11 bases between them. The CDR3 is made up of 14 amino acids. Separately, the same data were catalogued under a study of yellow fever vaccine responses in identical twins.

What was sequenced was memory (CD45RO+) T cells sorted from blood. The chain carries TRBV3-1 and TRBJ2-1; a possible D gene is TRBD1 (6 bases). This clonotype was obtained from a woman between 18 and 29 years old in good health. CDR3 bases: TGTGCCAGCAGCCAAATTAGGGGGTCCAATGAGCAGTTCTTC. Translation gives CASSQIRGSNEQFF.